This is a list of T cell receptor beta chains from one sample in a study of blood T cell repertoires in COVID-19. Only in-frame clones appear in the TCRdb table, and some are missing; sequencing was by immunoSEQ multiplex PCR. The sample holds about 270,000 clones, about 83% seen once. Material for sequencing was peripheral blood. These receptors were taken from a man at least 80 years old with acute or convalescent COVID-19. Each CDR3 is given with its conserved first and last residue. Each record gives: D gene, clone size, J gene, V gene, CDR3 DNA, CDR3 protein. A D gene is named only where the DNA matches it firmly. Clone size is stated in some rows and not others, as once, few, many or a class when expanded.

TRBD1 once TRBJ1-2 TRBV6-5 TGTGCCAGCAGGACAGGGGGCGCTGACTATGGCTACACCTTC CASRTGGADYGYTF
TRBD1 once TRBJ2-7 TRBV29-1 TGCAGCGTCCGGACAGGGGGAAGCTCCTACGAGCAGTACTTC CSVRTGGSSYEQYF
. . TRBJ2-7 TRBV5-1 TGCGCCAGCAGATTAACCGGGGACTCCTACGAGCAGTACTTC CASRLTGDSYEQYF
. . TRBJ2-2 TRBV28 TGTGCCGGAACCAGGGGGAACACCGGGGAGCTGTTTTTT CAGTRGNTGELFF
TRBD1 . TRBJ2-7 TRBV5-1 TGCGCCAGCAGCCCTACTTGGAAGGCGGGACAGGGGGCCTACGAGCAGTACTTC CASSPTWKAGQGAYEQYF
. . TRBJ2-2 TRBV28 TGTGCCAGCAGTTTCAGTTCGAACACCGGGGAGCTGTTTTTT CASSFSSNTGELFF
TRBD1 . TRBJ1-1 TRBV7-6 TGTGCCAGCAGCTTAGTCGAGGGGGCAACGAACACTGAAGCTTTCTTT CASSLVEGATNTEAFF
. . TRBJ2-3 TRBV29-1 TGCAGCGTTGATCCGGGGATCACAGATACGCAGTATTTT CSVDPGITDTQYF
TRBD1 . TRBJ1-4 TRBV6-6 TGTGCCAGCAGTTACTCGCAGGGGGCAAACGAAAAACTGTTTTTT CASSYSQGANEKLFF
. . TRBJ1-2 TRBV25-1 TGTGCCAGCAGCCGCGGGTATGGCTACACCTTC CASSRGYGYTF
TRBD1 once TRBJ2-1 TRBV29-1 TGCAGCGTTGTGGGACAGGGGAAGGGTGAGCAGTTCTTC CSVVGQGKGEQFF
TRBD2 . TRBJ2-7 TRBV19 TGTGCCAGTAGTAAAACTAGCGTTTCCTACGAGCAGTACTTC CASSKTSVSYEQYF
TRBD1 few TRBJ2-7 TRBV7-9 TGTGCCAGCAGCCTATCCGGGACAGCTGACGGGCAGTACTTC CASSLSGTADGQYF
TRBD1 . TRBJ2-7 TRBV5-1 TGCGCCACCAAGCCTGGGACAGGGGTTAGGGGCGAGCAGTACTTC CATKPGTGVRGEQYF
TRBD1 . TRBJ2-2 TRBV18 TGTGCCAGCTCACCACGGCCGCCCGGGACAGTAGAGACCGGGGAGCTGTTTTTT CASSPRPPGTVETGELFF
. once TRBJ2-7 TRBV2 TGTGCCAGCACCACTCAGGGCCTGGGGGAGCAGTACTTC CASTTQGLGEQYF
TRBD1 few TRBJ2-7 TRBV3-1/TRBV3-2 TGTGCCAGCAGCTGGGCAGGGGGACACGAGCAGTACTTC CASSWAGGHEQYF
TRBD1 once TRBJ1-6 TRBV28 TGTGCCAGCAGCTTGACAGGGATTCGGTCCTATAATTCACCCCTCCACTTT CASSLTGIRSYNSPLHF
. . TRBJ2-5 TRBV5-1 TGCGCCAGTTATATCTTAGCTGGAGAGACCCAGTACTTC CASYILAGETQYF
. . TRBJ2-1 TRBV6-5 TGTGCCAGCAGTTCGACAGGGACTGAGAATGAGCAGTTCTTC CASSSTGTENEQFF
. . TRBJ2-7 TRBV27 TGTGCCAGCAGTTCTAGAGGGGGCTCCTACGAGCAGTACTTC CASSSRGGSYEQYF
TRBD1 once TRBJ1-5 TRBV2 TGTGCCAGCAGTGAAGTCAGGGGGCTTTTTCAGCCCCAGCATTTT CASSEVRGLFQPQHF
. . TRBJ1-4 TRBV5-1 TGCGCCAGCAGCGAAACAGGGCGAGAAAAACTGTTTTTT CASSETGREKLFF
TRBD1 once TRBJ2-5 TRBV19 TGTGCCAGTAGTACTCTACAGGGGCCCAAGACCCAGTACTTC CASSTLQGPKTQYF
TRBD2 . TRBJ2-1 TRBV29-1 TGCAGCGTTGAAGGGAGGTCTAGCGGGTCCTATGAGCAGTTCTTC CSVEGRSSGSYEQFF
. . TRBJ1-5 TRBV6-5 TGTGCCAGCACTCCGGGATTGTACAATCAGCCCCAGCATTTT CASTPGLYNQPQHF
TRBD1 . TRBJ2-2 TRBV3-1/TRBV3-2 TGTGCCAGCAGCCACGGACAGGGGAGGACCGGGGAGCTGTTTTTT CASSHGQGRTGELFF
. . TRBJ2-1 TRBV19 TGTGCCAGTAGTACGAACGGGGACAATGAGCAGTTCTTC CASSTNGDNEQFF